This TCR beta chain was documented in a study of blood T cell repertoires in COVID-19. Study summary: Spain, Italy and the United States supplied samples that represented acute and convalescent COVID-19. Sources were T cells, B-cell-depleted T cells, or PBMCs; the material itself was cDNA or gDNA.

Original handling: Estimated nucleated cell counts came from reference gene primer amplification. The assay was immunoSEQ multiplex PCR, and TCRdb's table has in-frame clones only and misses some. For V, J and clone size, that table is used; D and trimming come from the DNA. The repertoire holds some 76,000 clones, with roughly 84% as singletons. In germline, CDR1 is WNHNN, CDR2 SYGVQD (reference sequence). V shed 5 bases and J shed 1 base, with 11 bases lying between them. This CDR3 contains 14 residues. The sample taken for sequencing was peripheral blood. The chain links TRBV10-1 to TRBJ2-5; TRBD1 might be the D (6 bases). The clonotype originates from a young woman with acute or convalescent COVID-19. CDR3 residues: CASSKTGLQETQYF. CDR3 sequence (DNA): TGCGCCAGCAGTAAAACAGGGCTCCAAGAGACCCAGTACTTC.